The present T cell receptor beta chain was sequenced within a study of CD4 T cells in relation to SARS-CoV-2 and coronaviruses. Sequenced by immunoSEQ multiplex PCR; TCRdb stores in-frame clones only, minus some. The top ten clones hold 3.1% of a sample with some 40,000 clones, approximately 85% of them seen once. The source is an adult with COVID-19. The sample taken for sequencing was memory CD4+ T cells from PBMCs.

The CDR3 bases are TGTGCCAGCAGTAGGGGGGGACTAGGATACAATGAGCAGTTCTTC. It yields the protein CASSRGGLGYNEQFF. The V call is TRBV6-2 or TRBV6-3, the J call TRBJ2-1; 8 nucleotides agree with TRBD2. V lost 5 bases, J lost 4 bases, and 7 bases stayed unmatched. Per germline, CDR1 MNHEY and CDR2 SVGEGT. The CDR3 extends over 15 amino acids.